A selection of T cell receptor beta chains follows, all from one sample in a study of T cells after yellow fever vaccination. One entry per CDR3 protein, called by TCRdb with MiXCR from the 5' RACE reads. The sample has 95,000 to 100,000 distinct CDR3 sequences; roughly 5.8% are singletons. Sequencing used CD8+ T cells sorted from PBMCs, obtained 10 days after the yellow fever booster vaccination. All receptors derive from a man between 18 and 29 years old who received the YFV17D yellow fever vaccine. CDR3s leave out the opening cysteine and the closing phenylalanine or tryptophan. Fields, in order: D gene, CDR3 length, J gene, V gene, CDR3 protein. The D gene is left open where the match is weak.

d_gene: -; len: 11; j_gene: TRBJ1-1; v_gene: TRBV19; CDR3aa: ASSPKTQAEAF
d_gene: -; len: 14; j_gene: TRBJ2-2; v_gene: TRBV7-9; CDR3aa: ASSEDRDVQTGELF
d_gene: -; len: 17; j_gene: TRBJ1-3; v_gene: TRBV13; CDR3aa: ASSLGRGELYHSGNTIY
d_gene: -; len: 13; j_gene: TRBJ1-5; v_gene: TRBV9; CDR3aa: ASSEEGESNQPQH
d_gene: -; len: 15; j_gene: TRBJ2-7; v_gene: TRBV4-3; CDR3aa: ASSLGSIDSPAYEQY
d_gene: -; len: 12; j_gene: TRBJ2-6; v_gene: TRBV11-2; CDR3aa: ATSSATGANVLT
d_gene: -; len: 14; j_gene: TRBJ2-3; v_gene: TRBV12-3/TRBV12-4; CDR3aa: ASTGGVPSSTDTQY
d_gene: TRBD1; len: 13; j_gene: TRBJ2-5; v_gene: TRBV7-8; CDR3aa: ASSLTTGGVETQY
d_gene: TRBD2; len: 13; j_gene: TRBJ2-5; v_gene: TRBV6-5; CDR3aa: ASRSGRGPQETQY
d_gene: TRBD1; len: 11; j_gene: TRBJ2-3; v_gene: TRBV7-8; CDR3aa: ASSFDRGDTQY
d_gene: -; len: 13; j_gene: TRBJ1-5; v_gene: TRBV6-6; CDR3aa: ASSYTRNSNQPQH
d_gene: TRBD1; len: 14; j_gene: TRBJ2-7; v_gene: TRBV30; CDR3aa: AWSRDRGFIIHEQY
d_gene: -; len: 12; j_gene: TRBJ1-1; v_gene: TRBV18; CDR3aa: ASSPEIRNTEAF
d_gene: TRBD2; len: 14; j_gene: TRBJ2-3; v_gene: TRBV27; CDR3aa: ASSSRLAGGRGTQY